This T cell receptor beta chain was sequenced for a study of early T cells in non-severe SARS-CoV-2 infection. Study context: Chains from this unsorted whole-blood bulk RNA could not be paired. Findings and caveats of the study: Database matching using VDJdb favored anti-spike CD8 responses, with private and CD4 specificities left missing.

Individual cDNA molecules were tagged with unique molecular identifiers. TCRdb re-called the 5' RACE reads with MiXCR, one entry per CDR3 protein. The table records some 12,000 distinct CDR3 sequences, 4% to 5.5% of them present only once. Concerning this clonotype itself: The antigen is undetermined.

The germline V gene encodes CDR1 DFQATT and CDR2 SNEGSKA (reference sequence). V lost 3 bases and J lost 3, with 8 bases in between. This CDR3 has 13 residues. Specimen: whole blood. This TCR came from an adult who was a healthcare worker with PCR-confirmed SARS-CoV-2 infection or an uninfected control (not recorded which). The chain recombines TRBV20-1 with TRBJ1-4; D is unresolved. CDR3 DNA: TGCAGTGCTAGCGCCGGGGCTAATGAAAAACTGTTTTTT. It encodes CSASAGANEKLFF.